The sequence of this TCR beta chain was determined in a study of CD39 and CD103 CD8 tumor-infiltrating T cells. Sequenced by immunoSEQ multiplex PCR; TCRdb stores in-frame clones only, minus some. Of about 4,600 clones in the sample, roughly two thirds were seen once. Per the germline V gene, CDR1 is MNHEY and CDR2 is SVGAGI. V was clipped by 4 bases and J by 0 bases, with 10 bases between them. This CDR3 comprises 15 residues. The TCR originated in a human donor with head and neck squamous cell carcinoma. Material for sequencing was CD8+ T cells sorted from blood. Subset described: total memory CD8 T cells (CD45RA-CCR7+/-) from blood or uninvolved lymph node. The V and J genes are TRBV6-5 and TRBJ2-1; no reliable D call. CDR3 nucleotide sequence: TGTGCCAGCAGTTCGGTTATGAGCTCCTACAATGAGCAGTTCTTC. Residues: CASSSVMSSYNEQFF.